This TCR beta chain was profiled in a study of monozygotic twins with inflammatory bowel disease. Study-wide points: Ultimately, a single strong signal or clonotype associated with IBD was not supported. T cell subtypes that differed could not be told apart.

UMIs bearing a 6-nucleotide sample barcode were added through template switching. TCRdb derives one entry per CDR3 protein from the 5' RACE reads, leaving out DNA. The sample data list some 400,000 distinct CDR3 sequences. The CDR3 has 17 amino acids. Germline CDR1 is SGHRS and CDR2 is YFSETQ. To note about this clonotype: The antigen is undetermined.

The V and J genes are TRBV5-1 and TRBJ2-1; TCRdb proposes TRBD2, but this gene call is untestable without DNA. This sequence originates from a human donor with ulcerative colitis or Crohn's disease, or a healthy co-twin of an affected twin (not recorded which). What was sequenced was blood. The chain's CDR3 is CASSLSLEVADYNEQFF.